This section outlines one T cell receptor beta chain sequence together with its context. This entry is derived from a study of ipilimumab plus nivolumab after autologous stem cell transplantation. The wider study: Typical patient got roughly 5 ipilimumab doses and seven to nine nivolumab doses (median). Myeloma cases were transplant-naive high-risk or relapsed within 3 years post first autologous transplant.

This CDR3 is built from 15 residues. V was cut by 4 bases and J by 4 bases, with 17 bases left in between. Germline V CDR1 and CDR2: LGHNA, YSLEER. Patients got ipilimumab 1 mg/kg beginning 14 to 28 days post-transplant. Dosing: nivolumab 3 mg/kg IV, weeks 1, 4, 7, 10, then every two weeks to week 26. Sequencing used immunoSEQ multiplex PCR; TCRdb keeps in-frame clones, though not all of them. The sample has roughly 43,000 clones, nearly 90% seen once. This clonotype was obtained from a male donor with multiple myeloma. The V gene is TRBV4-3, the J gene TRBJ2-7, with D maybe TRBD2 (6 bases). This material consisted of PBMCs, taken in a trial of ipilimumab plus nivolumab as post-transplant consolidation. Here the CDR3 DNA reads TGCGCCAGCAGCCGCCGACTAGGCCCAGGATACGAGCAGTACTTC. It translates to CASSRRLGPGYEQYF.